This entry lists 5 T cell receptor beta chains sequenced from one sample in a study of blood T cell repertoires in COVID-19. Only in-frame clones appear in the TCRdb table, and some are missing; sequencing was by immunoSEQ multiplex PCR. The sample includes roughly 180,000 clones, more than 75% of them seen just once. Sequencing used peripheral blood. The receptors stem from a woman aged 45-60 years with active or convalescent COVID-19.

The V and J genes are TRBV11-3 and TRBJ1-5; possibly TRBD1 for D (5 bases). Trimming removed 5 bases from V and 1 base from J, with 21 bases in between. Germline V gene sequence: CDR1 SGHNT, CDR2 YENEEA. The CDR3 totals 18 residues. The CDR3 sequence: CASSQHLMRDRSNQPQHF. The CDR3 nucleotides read TGTGCCAGCAGCCAACACTTAATGCGGGACCGAAGCAATCAGCCCCAGCATTTT.

The CDR3 coding sequence is TGTGCCAGCAGTTTCCCGGCGGGTGAAGCTTTCTTT. It encodes CASSFPAGEAFF. The V call is TRBV27, the J call TRBJ1-1; no definite D call. The CDR3 contains 12 residues. From germline, CDR1 is MNHEY and CDR2 SMNVEV (reference sequence). With 3 bases removed from V and 7 bases from J, the gap between germline ends came to 9 bases.

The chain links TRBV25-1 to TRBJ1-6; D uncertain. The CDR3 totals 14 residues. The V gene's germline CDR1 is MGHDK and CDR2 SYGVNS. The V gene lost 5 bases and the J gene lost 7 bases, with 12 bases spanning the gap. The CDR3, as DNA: TGTGCCAGCAGTATTGCGGTCTCCAATTCACCCCTCCACTTT. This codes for CASSIAVSNSPLHF.

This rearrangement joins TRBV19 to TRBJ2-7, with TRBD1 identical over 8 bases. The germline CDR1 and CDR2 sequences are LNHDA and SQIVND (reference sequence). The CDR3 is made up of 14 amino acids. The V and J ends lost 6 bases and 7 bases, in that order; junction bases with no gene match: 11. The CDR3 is CASSPGQARGEQYF. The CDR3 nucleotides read TGTGCCAGTAGCCCGGGACAGGCGAGGGGAGAGCAGTACTTC. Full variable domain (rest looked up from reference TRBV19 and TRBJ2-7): DGGITQSPKYLFRKEGQNVTLSCEQNLNHDAMYWYRQDPGQGLRLIYYSQIVNDFQKGDIAEGYSVSREKKESFPLTVTSAQKNPTAFYLCASSPGQARGEQYFGPGTRLTVT.

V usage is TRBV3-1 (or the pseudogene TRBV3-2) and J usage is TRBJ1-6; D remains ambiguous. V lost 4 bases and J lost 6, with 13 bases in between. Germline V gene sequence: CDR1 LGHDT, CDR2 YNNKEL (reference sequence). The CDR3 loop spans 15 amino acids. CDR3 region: CASSPGHGSNSPLHF. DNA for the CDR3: TGTGCCAGCAGCCCGGGCCACGGGAGTAATTCACCCCTCCACTTT.